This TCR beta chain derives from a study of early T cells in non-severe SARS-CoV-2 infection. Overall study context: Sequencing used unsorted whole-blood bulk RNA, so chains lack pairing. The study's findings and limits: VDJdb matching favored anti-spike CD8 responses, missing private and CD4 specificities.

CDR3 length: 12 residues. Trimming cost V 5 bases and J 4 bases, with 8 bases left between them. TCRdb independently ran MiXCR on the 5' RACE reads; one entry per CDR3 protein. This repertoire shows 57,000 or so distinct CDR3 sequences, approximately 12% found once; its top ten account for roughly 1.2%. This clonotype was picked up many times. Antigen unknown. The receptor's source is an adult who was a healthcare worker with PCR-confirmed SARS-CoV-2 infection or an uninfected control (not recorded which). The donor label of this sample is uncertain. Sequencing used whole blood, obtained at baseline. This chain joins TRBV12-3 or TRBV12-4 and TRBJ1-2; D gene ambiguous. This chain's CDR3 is CASSSYGYGYTF. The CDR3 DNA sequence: TGTGCCAGCAGTAGTTACGGCTATGGCTACACCTTC.